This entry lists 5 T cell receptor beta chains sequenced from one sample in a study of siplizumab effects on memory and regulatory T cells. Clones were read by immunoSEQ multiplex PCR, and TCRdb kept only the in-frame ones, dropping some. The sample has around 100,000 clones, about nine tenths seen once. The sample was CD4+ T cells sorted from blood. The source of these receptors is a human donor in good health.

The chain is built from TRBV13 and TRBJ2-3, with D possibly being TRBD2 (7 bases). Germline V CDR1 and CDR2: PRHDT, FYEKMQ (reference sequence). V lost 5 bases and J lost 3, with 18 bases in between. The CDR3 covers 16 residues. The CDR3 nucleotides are TGTGCCAGCAGCCAAGTCATGGGGGGGCCAACAGATACGCAGTATTTT. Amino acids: CASSQVMGGPTDTQYF.

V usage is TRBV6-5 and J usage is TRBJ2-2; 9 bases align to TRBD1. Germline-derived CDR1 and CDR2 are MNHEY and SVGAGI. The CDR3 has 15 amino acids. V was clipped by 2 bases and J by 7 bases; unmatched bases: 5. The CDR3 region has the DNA TGTGCCAGCAGTTACCCGACAGGGGGTGGCGGGGAGCTGTTTTTT. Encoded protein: CASSYPTGGGGELFF.

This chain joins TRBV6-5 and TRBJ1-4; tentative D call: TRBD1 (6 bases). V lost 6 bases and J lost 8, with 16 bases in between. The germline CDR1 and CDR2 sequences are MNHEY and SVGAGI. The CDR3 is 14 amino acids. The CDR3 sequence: CASSLRGGSEKLFF. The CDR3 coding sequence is TGTGCCAGCAGCCTCAGAGGGGGGTCGGAAAAACTGTTTTTT.

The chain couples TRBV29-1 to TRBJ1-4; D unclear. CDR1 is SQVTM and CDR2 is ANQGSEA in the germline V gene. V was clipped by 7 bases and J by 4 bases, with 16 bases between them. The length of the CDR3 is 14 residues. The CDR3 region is CSATSARSNEKLFF. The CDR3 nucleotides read TGCAGCGCGACCTCCGCGCGGAGTAATGAAAAACTGTTTTTT.

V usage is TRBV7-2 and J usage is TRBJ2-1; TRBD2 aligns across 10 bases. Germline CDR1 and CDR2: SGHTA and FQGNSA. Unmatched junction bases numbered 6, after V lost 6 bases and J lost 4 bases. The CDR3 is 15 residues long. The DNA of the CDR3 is TGTGCCAGCAGACCAGCGGGGGGGCTGTACAATGAGCAGTTCTTC. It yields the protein CASRPAGGLYNEQFF.